This T cell receptor (beta chain) was sequenced in a study of blood T cell repertoires in COVID-19. This clone was counted between two and nine times. Measured with immunoSEQ multiplex PCR; TCRdb has only the in-frame clones, and not every one. Of 150,000 to 200,000 clones listed, around 80% were seen once; the top ten hold roughly 20%. The CDR3 runs to 14 residues. CDR1 and CDR2 from the germline V gene are ENHRY and SYGVKD. Germline trimming cut 4 bases from V and 5 bases from J; bases unmatched to any gene: 7. This receptor was taken from a woman between 70 and 85 years old in a cohort exposed to, infected with or recovered from COVID-19 (not recorded which). The chain employs TRBV10-3 and TRBJ2-5, with 7 positions matching TRBD1. Specimen: PBMCs or T cells enriched from blood (not recorded which). The CDR3 sequence: CAISVSGTEETQYF. The CDR3 nucleotides are TGTGCCATCAGTGTATCCGGGACAGAGGAGACCCAGTACTTC.